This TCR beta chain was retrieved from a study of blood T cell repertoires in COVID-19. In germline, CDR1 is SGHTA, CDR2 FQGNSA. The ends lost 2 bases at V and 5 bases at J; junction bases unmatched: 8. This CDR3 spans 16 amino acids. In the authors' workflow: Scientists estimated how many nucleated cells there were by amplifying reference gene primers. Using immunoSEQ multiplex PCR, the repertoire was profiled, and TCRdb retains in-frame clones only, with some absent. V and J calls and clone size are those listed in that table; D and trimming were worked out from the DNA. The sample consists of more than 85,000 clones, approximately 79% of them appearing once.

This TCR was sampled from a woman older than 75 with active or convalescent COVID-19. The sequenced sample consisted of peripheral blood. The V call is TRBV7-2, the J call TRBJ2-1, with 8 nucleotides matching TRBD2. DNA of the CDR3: TGTGCCAGCAGCTTAATGAGCGGGAGTTATCACAATGAGCAGTTCTTC. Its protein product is CASSLMSGSYHNEQFF.